This TCR beta chain comes out of a study of cytomegalovirus exposure and HLA in healthy donors. Study observations and caveats: Researchers counted approximately 160 TCR beta chains as cytomegalovirus-associated. Several of the most significant clusters appeared, in a later analysis, to be linked to common viral pathogens. Most TCR sequences were uncommon, yet certain public TCRs appeared in many donors. It is likely that the observed cluster of highly shared sequence variants was a sequencing artifact.

The CDR3 runs 15 residues. From germline, CDR1 is MNHEY and CDR2 SMNVEV (reference sequence). Losses at the gene ends were 2 bases for V and 9 bases for J; bases not matched to a gene: 7. Remarks on this clone: Its specificity is not known.

Primers for the PCR totalled 60 Vbeta and 13 Jbeta. Profiled with immunoSEQ multiplex PCR; TCRdb holds only in-frame clones, not every one. In the table there are approximately 130,000 clones, about 78% of which are singletons. The sequence derives from a man aged 45-60 years in good health and CMV-seronegative. The sample comprised PBMCs. The genes are TRBV27 and TRBJ2-7, with 13 bases that match TRBD2. The CDR3 DNA reads as TGTGCCAGCAGTTTAACAACTAGCGGGAGGGCGGGGCAGTACTTC. It translates to CASSLTTSGRAGQYF.